One sample yielded the 17 T cell receptor beta chains listed below, sequenced in a study of shared clonotypes between healthy human individuals. Sequenced by immunoSEQ multiplex PCR; TCRdb stores in-frame clones only, minus some. The sample includes some 2.4 million clones, approximately 93% of them seen just once. Sequenced: naive CD4+ T cells from PBMCs. The subset: CD45RA+ positively selected. The source is a man between 18 and 35 years old in good health. Some clones in this sample may be carry-over from other donors' samples.

V and J are TRBV19 and TRBJ1-4; D is perhaps TRBD1 (5 bases). Germline assignment: CDR1 LNHDA and CDR2 SQIVND (reference sequence). CDR3 length: 15 residues. V shed 4 bases and J shed 8 bases, with 17 bases lying between them. The CDR3 region is CASSTYAGAGEKLFF. DNA of the CDR3: TGTGCCAGTAGTACCTACGCCGGGGCAGGGGAAAAACTGTTTTTT. The complete variable domain, with remaining parts taken from reference TRBV19 and TRBJ1-4, reads DGGITQSPKYLFRKEGQNVTLSCEQNLNHDAMYWYRQDPGQGLRLIYYSQIVNDFQKGDIAEGYSVSREKKESFPLTVTSAQKNPTAFYLCASSTYAGAGEKLFFGSGTQLSVL.

V is TRBV25-1 and J is TRBJ1-3, with unresolved D. Per the germline V gene, CDR1 is MGHDK and CDR2 is SYGVNS. V was pared by 7 bases and J by 0 bases, with 10 bases between. The CDR3 spans 14 residues. For the CDR3, the DNA is TGTGCCAGCAAAGGGCATTACTCTGGAAACACCATATATTTT. Its translation is CASKGHYSGNTIYF.

This clone was observed a single time. The V gene is TRBV5-1, the J gene TRBJ2-2; TRBD2 might be the D (6 bases). The CDR3 is 14 amino acids. Per germline, CDR1 SGHRS and CDR2 YFSETQ. Trimming pared 0 bases from V and 7 bases from J, leaving 10 bases between. The chain's CDR3 is CASSLVPEGGELFF. The CDR3 DNA follows: TGCGCCAGCAGCTTGGTCCCGGAGGGCGGGGAGCTGTTTTTT.

This clone was found once. V and J are TRBV5-1 and TRBJ2-2; D is ambiguous. V lost 1 base, J lost 1 base, and 14 bases lay in between. Germline V CDR1 and CDR2: SGHRS, YFSETQ. The CDR3 covers 17 residues. The CDR3 region is CASSLPFGGKNTGELFF. The CDR3 DNA reads as TGCGCCAGCAGCTTGCCTTTTGGCGGAAAGAACACCGGGGAGCTGTTTTTT.

J is TRBJ2-3 and V is TRBV7-9; a possible D gene is TRBD2 (7 bases). Germline CDR1 is SEHNR and CDR2 is FQNEAQ (reference sequence). Trimming removed 5 bases at V and 2 bases at J, with 14 bases between. The CDR3 contains 15 residues. The CDR3 region has the DNA TGTGCCAGCAGCCCTACGGGGGGCGTCACAGATACGCAGTATTTT. Translating it yields CASSPTGGVTDTQYF.

The chain links TRBV5-6 to TRBJ2-5; no firm D call. Germline assignment: CDR1 SGHDT and CDR2 YYEEEE. This CDR3 spans 17 amino acids. Trimming shortened V by 3 bases and J by 2 bases, and 20 bases separated the two germline ends. The CDR3 region has the DNA TGTGCCAGCAGCTCACCTATCCTGTCCCCCGGGCAAGAGACCCAGTACTTC. As protein: CASSSPILSPGQETQYF.

This rearrangement joins TRBV19 to TRBJ1-1; D possibly corresponds to TRBD1 (6 bases). CDR1 is LNHDA, CDR2 SQIVND, per germline (reference sequence). V lost 6 bases to trimming and J lost 4 bases, with 15 bases between them. The CDR3 length is 14 residues. This chain's CDR3 is CASSLERGVTEAFF. The CDR3 nucleotides are TGTGCCAGTAGCCTCGAAAGGGGGGTCACTGAAGCTTTCTTT.

The gene calls are TRBV4-1 and TRBJ1-2; 7 nucleotides line up with TRBD1. Germline-derived CDR1 and CDR2 are MGHRA and YSYEKL. V lost 3 bases and J lost 3; bases outside the gene matches: 7. CDR3 length: 15 residues. The DNA for the CDR3 is TGCGCCAGCAGCCAGCGTTACAGGGGAGACTATGGCTACACCTTC. Amino acids: CASSQRYRGDYGYTF.

As DNA, the CDR3 is TGTGCCAGCAGCGCCAGACAGGGAACAAGCACAGATACGCAGTATTTT. Translating it yields CASSARQGTSTDTQYF. The chain joins TRBV9 to TRBJ2-3; 7 nucleotides agree with TRBD1. Germline V gene data show CDR1 as SGDLS and CDR2 as YYNGEE. This CDR3 has 16 residues. V dropped 3 bases and J dropped 0; count of bases not matched to a gene: 7.

The CDR3 region is CAISTETPYEQYF. The CDR3 coding sequence is TGTGCCATCTCGACAGAGACCCCCTACGAGCAGTACTTC. This chain joins TRBV10-3 and TRBJ2-7, with D perhaps matching TRBD1 (5 bases). Germline CDR1 is ENHRY and CDR2 is SYGVKD. The CDR3 has 13 amino acids. Between the trimmed V and J ends, which lost 8 bases and 2 bases, there was a span of 13 bases.

The rearrangement joins TRBV28 to TRBJ2-3; 9 bases are a match to TRBD2. Per the germline V gene, CDR1 is MDHEN and CDR2 is SYDVKM. The CDR3 sequence is 20 residues long. J was trimmed by 3 bases and V by 7 bases; bases with no gene match: 23. CDR3 DNA sequence: TGTGCCAGCACCCCTAGGTATGGGGTTAGCGGGAGCTGGGGAACAGATACGCAGTATTTT. Amino acid sequence: CASTPRYGVSGSWGTDTQYF.

Only one count was recorded for this clone. The rearrangement links TRBV5-1 to TRBJ2-3; TRBD1 matches 11 bases. The length of the CDR3 is 16 residues. Trimming at V came to 3 bases and at J to 0 bases, leaving 3 bases not matched to a gene. The germline CDR1 and CDR2 sequences are SGHRS and YFSETQ. The CDR3 DNA follows: TGCGCCAGCAGCTCGGGACAGGGGGGTAGCACAGATACGCAGTATTTT. Its translation: CASSSGQGGSTDTQYF.

The CDR3 sequence is CASSHGGGGSYEQYF. CDR3 sequence (DNA): TGTGCCAGCAGCCACGGGGGAGGCGGGAGCTACGAGCAGTACTTC. The chain joins TRBV7-9 to TRBJ2-7; 7 bases match TRBD2. The CDR3 has 15 residues. CDR1 and CDR2 from the germline V gene are SEHNR and FQNEAQ (reference sequence). The V gene end was trimmed by 5 bases and the J gene end by 3 bases; junction bases not matched to a gene: 10. Full variable domain (rest looked up from reference TRBV7-9 and TRBJ2-7): DTGVSQNPRHKITKRGQNVTFRCDPISEHNRLYWYRQTLGQGPEFLTYFQNEAQLEKSRLLSDRFSAERPKGSFSTLEIQRTEQGDSAMYLCASSHGGGGSYEQYFGPGTRLTVT.

The sample holds a few counts of this clone. The V and J genes are TRBV7-2 and TRBJ1-5; D possibly corresponds to TRBD1 (5 bases). Germline values: CDR1 SGHTA, CDR2 FQGNSA. V was shortened by 2 bases and J by 5 bases, with 13 bases between the two germline ends. The CDR3 runs to 15 residues. DNA for the CDR3: TGTGCCAGCAGCTTATTTGGCCAGGGCGATCAGCCCCAGCATTTT. This sequence encodes CASSLFGQGDQPQHF.

This clone was detected only a few times. The V call is TRBV14, the J call TRBJ1-1; 7 bases match TRBD1. The CDR3 runs to 15 residues. CDR1 and CDR2 (germline): SGHDN, FVKESK. V was pared by 2 bases and J by 7 bases, with 10 bases of the junction left unmatched. CDR3 coding DNA: TGTGCCAGCAGCCAAAAGGGGGCAGGGCGGAGTGAAGCTTTCTTT. It specifies CASSQKGAGRSEAFF.

The chain employs TRBV9 and TRBJ2-1; 9 bases fit TRBD2. Germline trimming cut 2 bases from V and 6 bases from J; bases unmatched to any gene: 9. In germline, CDR1 is SGDLS, CDR2 YYNGEE. This CDR3 contains 16 residues. The CDR3 loop reads CASSVTSGLAFNEQFF. The CDR3 DNA reads TGTGCCAGCAGCGTTACATCGGGACTAGCCTTCAATGAGCAGTTCTTC.

This chain links TRBV5-1 with TRBJ2-1, with 10 nucleotides matching TRBD2. Germline-derived CDR1 and CDR2 are SGHRS and YFSETQ. V was pared by 0 bases and J by 6 bases, with 6 bases of the junction left unmatched. This CDR3 spans 16 amino acids. The CDR3 loop is CASSLDPLAGVNEQFF. CDR3 in DNA: TGCGCCAGCAGCTTGGATCCGCTAGCGGGAGTCAATGAGCAGTTCTTC.